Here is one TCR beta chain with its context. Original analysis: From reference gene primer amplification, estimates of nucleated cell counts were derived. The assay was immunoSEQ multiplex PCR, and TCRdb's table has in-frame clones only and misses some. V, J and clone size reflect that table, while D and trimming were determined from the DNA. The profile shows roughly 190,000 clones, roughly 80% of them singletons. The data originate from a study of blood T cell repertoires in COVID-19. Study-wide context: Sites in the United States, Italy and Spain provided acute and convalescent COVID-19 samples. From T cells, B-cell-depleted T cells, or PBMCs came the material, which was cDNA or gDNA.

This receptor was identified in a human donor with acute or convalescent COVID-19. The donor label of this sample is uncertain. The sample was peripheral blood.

CDR3 region: CASSFSTSGHNEQFF. The CDR3 DNA reads as TGTGCCAGCAGCTTCTCGACTAGCGGGCACAATGAGCAGTTCTTC. The chain employs TRBV7-2 and TRBJ2-1; 10 nucleotides match TRBD2. The CDR3 is 15 amino acids. From germline, CDR1 is SGHTA and CDR2 FQGNSA. The J segment lost 5 bases and the V segment lost 3 bases, leaving 4 bases of the junction unmatched.